Here is one T cell receptor (beta chain) with its context. As every portion of the isolated RNA was reverse transcribed, the sequencing read expressed TCRB transcripts. Clones were sequenced by immunoSEQ multiplex PCR, and TCRdb holds only the in-frame ones, with some missing. The sample carries roughly 330,000 clones, 11% recorded once. Germline CDR1 and CDR2: MNHEY and SVGAGI. The length of the CDR3 is 15 residues. The V gene lost 0 bases and the J gene lost 5 bases, with 13 bases spanning the gap. The sample belongs to a study of beta chain features in type 1 diabetes. The TCR was taken from a woman in her twenties or thirties in good health. The sequenced sample was naive CD4+ T cells from blood. The chain joins TRBV6-5 to TRBJ1-1, with D possibly matching TRBD1 (6 bases). As DNA, the CDR3 is TGTGCCAGCAGTTACTCGATACAGGGAGGGACTGAAGCTTTCTTT. This sequence encodes CASSYSIQGGTEAFF.